This T cell receptor (beta chain) was sequenced during a study of T cell repertoires in cytomegalovirus infection. This clonotype has just a few counts. No antigen is known for it. TCRdb reprocessed the reads with MiXCR, giving one entry per CDR3 protein. Among some 220,000 distinct CDR3 sequences listed, about 38% were seen once. General study findings and limits: Pooled public TCR beta family frequency picked out CMV carriers with the relevant HLA.

This CDR3 has 15 amino acids. J gave up 6 bases and V 7 bases, and 13 bases lay outside the gene matches. Germline V gene sequence: CDR1 MNHNS, CDR2 SASEGT. Sequenced here: CD8+ T cells from cultured PBMCs, sampled from culture after CMV antigen stimulation. The sequence came from a human donor in good health (CMV status not recorded). Some clones in this sample may be carry-over from other donors' samples. The chain carries TRBV6-1 and TRBJ2-3; 7 bases are a match to TRBD2. CDR3 in amino acids: CASTLGGLASDTQYF. The DNA of the CDR3 is TGTGCCAGCACTCTGGGAGGGCTAGCAAGCGATACGCAGTATTTT.